These 26 T cell receptor beta chains were sequenced from one sample in a study of blood T cell repertoires in COVID-19. Some clones are missing from TCRdb's copy, which holds only in-frame ones; the method was immunoSEQ multiplex PCR. The sample carries 150,000 to 200,000 clones, around 81% recorded once. Sequencing was carried out using PBMCs or T cells enriched from blood (not recorded which). The receptor source for this set is a man in his forties who had recovered from COVID-19.

The chain combines TRBV6-5 with TRBJ1-1; weak D call: TRBD1 (6 bases). V was clipped by 2 bases and J by 3 bases, with 13 bases between them. The CDR3 runs to 15 residues. CDR1 and CDR2 from the germline V gene are MNHEY and SVGAGI. CDR3 bases: TGTGCCAGCAGTTACCAGGGGAGGGGGGACACTGAAGCTTTCTTT. Translating it yields CASSYQGRGDTEAFF.

Notes on this clone: Sequence at one end of the junction differs from germline and may be a read error. The chain combines TRBV20-1 with TRBJ2-4, with a weak D call TRBD1 (5 bases). There are 9 residues in the CDR3. CDR1 and CDR2 (germline): DFQATT, SNEGSKA (reference sequence). The CDR3 DNA reads as TGCAGTGCTGGCGACCCTCAGGGCTTC. Its protein product is CSAGDPQGF.

The chain is built from TRBV5-6 and TRBJ2-1, with TRBD1 matching 9 bases. V lost 4 bases to trimming and J lost 0 bases; unmatched junction nucleotides: 2. The CDR3 length is 15 residues. Germline CDR1 is SGHDT and CDR2 is YYEEEE. CDR3 sequence (DNA): TGTGCCAGCAGCGGACAGGGGAGCTCCTACAATGAGCAGTTCTTC. As protein: CASSGQGSSYNEQFF.

This rearrangement joins TRBV15 to TRBJ1-2, with 12 bases matching TRBD1. This CDR3 is 15 amino acids long. Unmatched junction bases numbered 4, after V lost 2 bases and J lost 6 bases. Germline V lookup: CDR1 LNHNV, CDR2 YYDKDF (reference sequence). The CDR3 DNA follows: TGTGCCACCAGCAGACTCGGGACAGGGGGCGATGGCTACACCTTC. It yields the protein CATSRLGTGGDGYTF.

This sequence joins TRBV15 and TRBJ1-3; the D gene is possibly TRBD1 (5 bases). V lost 3 bases to trimming and J lost 1 base, with 10 bases between them. The CDR3 spans 15 residues. Germline CDR1 is LNHNV and CDR2 is YYDKDF (reference sequence). CDR3 DNA sequence: TGTGCCACCAGCAGCCGACAGCCTTCTGGAAACACCATATATTTT. Translated: CATSSRQPSGNTIYF.

In its sample, this clone was seen once. This chain joins TRBV5-1 and TRBJ2-3, with D maybe TRBD1 (6 bases). Germline CDR1 is SGHRS and CDR2 is YFSETQ. With 2 bases removed from V and 1 base from J, the gap between germline ends came to 11 bases. This CDR3 comprises 15 residues. CDR3 coding DNA: TGCGCCAGCAGCTTTACAGGGTTCGGCACAGATACGCAGTATTTT. Amino acids: CASSFTGFGTDTQYF.

The chain is built from TRBV19 and TRBJ1-6; possible D gene TRBD1, 5 bases. The CDR3 loop spans 13 amino acids. V was trimmed by 6 bases and J by 8 bases, leaving 11 bases between them. Germline V gene lookup returns CDR1 LNHDA and CDR2 SQIVND (reference sequence). CDR3 sequence reads: CASRPGRDSPLHF. CDR3 bases: TGTGCCAGTAGGCCGGGCAGGGATTCACCCCTCCACTTT. Filled out from reference TRBV19 and TRBJ1-6, the complete variable domain reads DGGITQSPKYLFRKEGQNVTLSCEQNLNHDAMYWYRQDPGQGLRLIYYSQIVNDFQKGDIAEGYSVSREKKESFPLTVTSAQKNPTAFYLCASRPGRDSPLHFGNGTRLTVT.

The rearrangement uses TRBV11-2 and TRBJ2-5, with 12 bases matching TRBD1. Germline V CDR1 and CDR2: SGHAT, FQNNGV. V lost 7 bases and J lost 6; bases outside the gene matches: 9. The CDR3 has 15 residues. The CDR3 loop is CASTTGQGAGKTQYF. The CDR3 region has the DNA TGTGCCAGCACCACGGGACAGGGGGCGGGCAAGACCCAGTACTTC. The full variable domain, completed using reference TRBV11-2 and TRBJ2-5, is EAGVAQSPRYKIIEKRQSVAFWCNPISGHATLYWYQQILGQGPKLLIQFQNNGVVDDSQLPKDRFSAERLKGVDSTLKIQPAKLEDSAVYLCASTTGQGAGKTQYFGPGTRLLVL.

The genes are TRBV10-3 and TRBJ1-6; 7 nucleotides match TRBD1. This CDR3 comprises 14 residues. The germline CDR1 and CDR2 sequences are ENHRY and SYGVKD. V shed 4 bases, J shed 7 bases, and the junction held 4 bases outside the gene matches. The CDR3 reads CAISGNRGNSPLHF. The CDR3 DNA reads as TGTGCCATCAGTGGTAACAGGGGAAATTCACCCCTCCACTTT.

This sequence joins TRBV7-9 and TRBJ1-2; D is unresolved. The CDR3 covers 13 residues. The ends were cut back, 5 bases at V and 0 bases at J, with 7 bases in the middle. The germline V gene encodes CDR1 SEHNR and CDR2 FQNEAQ (reference sequence). DNA of the CDR3: TGTGCCAGCAGCCCCGGAGCTAACTATGGCTACACCTTC. Amino acid sequence: CASSPGANYGYTF.

This clone was found a few times. This chain joins TRBV5-1 and TRBJ2-2; a possible D gene is TRBD2 (6 bases). Deletions cut 4 bases from V and 6 bases from J, with 13 bases between. This CDR3 is built from 14 residues. Germline assignment: CDR1 SGHRS and CDR2 YFSETQ. The CDR3, as DNA: TGCGCCAGCAGCCTTTCACTAGCATCCGGGGAGCTGTTTTTT. This encodes CASSLSLASGELFF.

The rearrangement uses TRBV15 and TRBJ2-5, with D possibly matching TRBD2 (5 bases). The V end was cut by 4 bases, the J end by 2 bases, with 14 bases between. The CDR3 contains 15 residues. Germline lookup yields CDR1 LNHNV and CDR2 YYDKDF (reference sequence). In nucleotides, the CDR3 is TGTGCCACCAGCAATACCCGGCAGCGGCAAGAGACCCAGTACTTC. Translated: CATSNTRQRQETQYF.

This chain joins TRBV7-3 and TRBJ2-5; TRBD2 agrees at 8 bases. Per the germline V gene, CDR1 is SGHTA and CDR2 is FQGTGA. Trimming cost V 3 bases and J 1 base; bases outside gene matches: 7. The CDR3 extends over 16 amino acids. The CDR3 protein is CASSFGRGDSQETQYF. The CDR3 DNA reads TGTGCCAGCAGCTTCGGGCGGGGGGATTCCCAAGAGACCCAGTACTTC. The variable domain in full, completed from reference TRBV7-3 and TRBJ2-5, reads GAGVSQTPSNKVTEKGKYVELRCDPISGHTALYWYRQSLGQGPEFLIYFQGTGAADDSGLPNDRFFAVRPEGSVSTLKIQRTERGDSAVYLCASSFGRGDSQETQYFGPGTRLLVL.

Here the CDR3 reads CASNAGTTGSGNTIYF. As DNA, the CDR3 is TGTGCCAGCAATGCCGGGACAACCGGCTCTGGAAACACCATATATTTT. The chain is built from TRBV2 and TRBJ1-3; D perhaps matches TRBD1 (6 bases). The length of the CDR3 is 16 residues. V was pared by 7 bases and J by 0 bases, with 16 bases between. Germline V gene data show CDR1 as SNHLY and CDR2 as FYNNEI.

This clone has only a few counts. The chain has TRBV6-5 and TRBJ1-1; unclear D gene. The V gene's germline CDR1 is MNHEY and CDR2 SVGAGI. Trimming took off 7 bases at V and 11 bases at J, with 20 bases between the two ends. The CDR3 totals 13 residues. This CDR3 is CASMGIGIERAFF. CDR3 in DNA: TGTGCCAGCATGGGGATCGGGATAGAACGGGCTTTCTTT.

The chain has TRBV19 and TRBJ1-5, with 8 bases lining up with TRBD1. Germline assignment: CDR1 LNHDA and CDR2 SQIVND (reference sequence). Germline trimming cut 4 bases from V and 0 bases from J; bases unmatched to any gene: 2. The CDR3 is 15 amino acids. CDR3 bases: TGTGCCAGTAGTAAGGACAGGGATAGCAATCAGCCCCAGCATTTT. This translates into CASSKDRDSNQPQHF.

This clone was recorded a few times. V usage is TRBV11-2 and J usage is TRBJ2-3; 10 positions match TRBD2. The CDR3 extends over 15 amino acids. Unmatched junction bases numbered 3, after V lost 1 base and J lost 5 bases. Per the germline V gene, CDR1 is SGHAT and CDR2 is FQNNGV. In nucleotides, the CDR3 is TGTGCCAGCAGCTTAGCTAGCGGGGGTAGAGATACGCAGTATTTT. Residues: CASSLASGGRDTQYF.

The genes are TRBV30 and TRBJ2-3; TRBD2 aligns across 8 bases. The CDR3 covers 12 residues. Looked up from germline, CDR1 is GTSNPN and CDR2 is SVGIG (reference sequence). The junction had 4 bases not matched to a gene; V was cut back by 1 base and J by 10 bases. The DNA of the CDR3 is TGTGCCTGGAGTGCAACGGGGGGGGCGCAGTATTTT. This codes for CAWSATGGAQYF.

This chain connects TRBV11-2 to TRBJ1-5; TRBD1 is a possible D gene (5 bases). There are 16 residues in the CDR3. The germline V gene encodes CDR1 SGHAT and CDR2 FQNNGV. Trimming cost V 2 bases and J 4 bases, with 15 bases left between them. The CDR3 protein is CASSLFVGGINQPQHF. The CDR3 coding sequence is TGTGCCAGCAGCTTATTTGTGGGGGGGATAAATCAGCCCCAGCATTTT. Full variable domain (missing parts from reference TRBV11-2 and TRBJ1-5): EAGVAQSPRYKIIEKRQSVAFWCNPISGHATLYWYQQILGQGPKLLIQFQNNGVVDDSQLPKDRFSAERLKGVDSTLKIQPAKLEDSAVYLCASSLFVGGINQPQHFGDGTRLSIL.

V is TRBV5-1 and J is TRBJ1-5; a possible D gene is TRBD1 (5 bases). The V and J ends lost 0 bases and 8 bases respectively, with 15 bases between them. The CDR3 totals 15 residues. Germline CDR1 and CDR2: SGHRS and YFSETQ. CDR3 region: CASSLAPGAGEPQHF. CDR3 sequence (DNA): TGCGCCAGCAGCTTGGCCCCCGGGGCGGGGGAGCCCCAGCATTTT.

The chain uses TRBV7-6 and TRBJ1-2; D not certain. V was clipped by 6 bases and J by 5 bases, with 22 bases between them. Germline assignment: CDR1 SGHVS and CDR2 FNYEAQ. This CDR3 has 16 residues. The CDR3, as DNA: TGTGCCAGCAGGACGGAACAGCCCACAACAGATTATGGCTACACCTTC. As protein: CASRTEQPTTDYGYTF.

This clone was found once. V gene TRBV6-6 combines with J gene TRBJ1-2; D may be TRBD1 (5 bases). This CDR3 contains 16 residues. Trimming removed 0 bases from V and 1 base from J, with 12 bases in between. Germline CDR1 and CDR2: MNHNY and SVGAGI (reference sequence). Written as DNA, the CDR3 is TGTGCCAGCAGTTACTCGAGTCAGGGACTTAACTATGGCTACACCTTC. Translating it yields CASSYSSQGLNYGYTF.

This chain links TRBV19 with TRBJ1-2; possible D gene TRBD1, 6 bases. The CDR3 runs 21 residues. V lost 8 bases to trimming and J lost 5 bases, with 39 bases between them. Germline V lookup: CDR1 LNHDA, CDR2 SQIVND (reference sequence). DNA of the CDR3: TGTGCCAGTGCAGAGGAAGGGGGACGTGGAGGACGTGGGGCCTTGGTATATGGCTACACCTTC. This translates into CASAEEGGRGGRGALVYGYTF. The full variable domain, in which reference TRBV19 and TRBJ1-2 provide the parts outside the CDR3, is DGGITQSPKYLFRKEGQNVTLSCEQNLNHDAMYWYRQDPGQGLRLIYYSQIVNDFQKGDIAEGYSVSREKKESFPLTVTSAQKNPTAFYLCASAEEGGRGGRGALVYGYTFGSGTRLTVV.

This clone turned up a few times. This chain connects TRBV23-1 to TRBJ1-5, with D possibly being TRBD1 (6 bases). TRBV23-1 is known as an ORF, though its function is uncertain. Trimming took 1 base from V and 5 from J, leaving 15 bases between them. The CDR3 extends over 16 amino acids. The CDR3 loop reads CASSQWVQGRDQPQHF. For the CDR3, the DNA is TGCGCCAGCAGTCAATGGGTTCAGGGGCGCGATCAGCCCCAGCATTTT.

The chain has TRBV7-8 and TRBJ2-7, with TRBD2 matching 7 bases. V lost 5 bases to trimming and J lost 5 bases; unmatched junction nucleotides: 6. The germline CDR1 and CDR2 sequences are SGHVS and FQNEAQ. The CDR3 extends over 13 amino acids. The CDR3 region has the DNA TGTGCCAGCAGCCCCGGCGGACTAGACGAGCAGTACGTC. Encoded protein: CASSPGGLDEQYV.

The V and J genes are TRBV3-1 (or the pseudogene TRBV3-2) and TRBJ1-2; D perhaps matches TRBD1 (5 bases). The germline CDR1 and CDR2 sequences are LGHDT and YNNKEL (reference sequence). Trimming removed 4 bases from V and 8 bases from J, with 17 bases in between. The CDR3 spans 14 residues. The CDR3 DNA sequence: TGTGCCAGCAGCCCAGCGGAGGGGACTGGAGGCTACACCTTC. Its protein product is CASSPAEGTGGYTF.